This TCR beta chain derives from a study of early stage breast cancer tumors. For the study at large: Most invasive tumors, about 70% of the 16, were ER+/PR+/HER2-.

CDR1 is SNHLY and CDR2 is FYNNEI in the germline V gene. The trim removed 11 bases at V and 2 bases at J, leaving 6 bases unmatched. The CDR3 contains 14 residues. This clone is classed as medium-sized. Assay: immunoSEQ multiplex PCR; the TCRdb copy retains only in-frame clones and omits some. The repertoire holds about 31,000 clones, with around 67% as singletons. The V call is TRBV2, the J call TRBJ1-4, with 9 bases fitting TRBD1. This receptor was obtained from a person in their 40s with breast cancer. The sample comprised blood. The CDR3 spells CARQGEGTNEKLFF. The CDR3 DNA sequence: TGTGCCCGACAGGGGGAAGGTACTAATGAAAAACTGTTTTTT.